The clone carrying this T cell receptor beta chain showed up just once. The method was immunoSEQ multiplex PCR; TCRdb's version includes in-frame clones alone and lacks a portion of them. The data contain roughly 75,000 clones, about 92% of them singletons. This CDR3 region has 15 residues. The germline CDR1 and CDR2 sequences are MDHEN and SYDVKM. Trimming at V came to 6 bases and at J to 3 bases, leaving 7 bases not matched to a gene. The source of the sample is a study of T cell changes during pregnancy in multiple sclerosis. The sequence came from a female donor in good health, enrolled as a control in a pregnancy study. The genes are TRBV28 and TRBJ2-3, with TRBD2 matching over 9 bases. The source was peripheral blood, collected in the third trimester of pregnancy. DNA of the CDR3: TGTGCCAGCAGCAGCCCCGCGGGAGGGACAGATACGCAGTATTTT. Residues: CASSSPAGGTDTQYF.